This TCR beta chain is from a study of sequential checkpoint blockade in melanoma. Turning to the study itself: Arm A got nivolumab then ipilimumab; arm B the reverse, 1:1. Maintenance nivolumab came after either treatment sequence.

This sample's treatment: randomized to nivolumab then ipilimumab (arm A) or the reverse (arm B). Patients had received no earlier DNA-damaging chemotherapy. PBMC sorting kept live CD3+CD8+ cells without CD19 or CD56. This clone was seen more than once but under ten times. TCRdb's table, derived via immunoSEQ multiplex PCR, lists solely in-frame clones and lacks some. The sample consists of around 12,000 clones, about 68% of them appearing once. The length of the CDR3 is 13 residues. Germline CDR1 WNHNN, CDR2 SYGVQD (reference sequence). V lost 9 bases to trimming and J lost 4 bases; unmatched junction nucleotides: 3.

The sequences come from CD8+ T cells sorted from blood (inferred from file names), collected from a patient given nivolumab and ipilimumab in sequence. The chain employs TRBV10-1 and TRBJ1-4; 9 nucleotides match TRBD1. The TCR was taken from a human donor with melanoma. The CDR3 loop reads CARTGGCNEKLFF. The CDR3 coding sequence is TGCGCCAGAACAGGGGGCTGTAATGAAAAACTGTTTTTT.